A single sample gave rise to the 8 T cell receptor beta chains below, sequenced in a study of identical twins. TCRdb called the 5' RACE reads again in MiXCR, with one record for every CDR3 protein. The repertoire holds some 630,000 distinct CDR3 sequences, with 7.1% as singletons. These data also formed part of another study, on yellow fever vaccine responses in identical twins.

The sample consisted of PBMCs. These receptors were collected from a woman aged 18-30 years in good health.

This clonotype came up many times. The chain is built from TRBV12-3 or TRBV12-4 and TRBJ2-5; maybe TRBD2 (5 bases). CDR3 length: 13 amino acids. The V end was cut by 3 bases, the J end by 7 bases, with 12 bases between. The CDR3 sequence: CASSLVTGGTQYF. CDR3 sequence (DNA): TGTGCCAGCAGTTTGGTAACTGGAGGGACCCAGTACTTC.

This clonotype turned up a few times. The chain has TRBV5-1 and TRBJ2-3, with D possibly being TRBD1 (6 bases). The CDR3 covers 15 residues. Germline lookup yields CDR1 SGHRS and CDR2 YFSETQ. V was trimmed by 2 bases and J by 4 bases, leaving 14 bases between them. The CDR3 DNA reads as TGCGCCAGCAGCTTAGCCACAGGGTATTCAGATACGCAGTATTTT. This codes for CASSLATGYSDTQYF.

As for this clonotype: At one end the junction does not follow the germline gene, possibly because of a read error. The chain combines TRBV20-1 with TRBJ2-7, with TRBD1 matching 9 bases. Looked up from germline, CDR1 is DFQATT and CDR2 is SNEGSKA (reference sequence). This CDR3 spans 14 amino acids. Here the CDR3 reads CSASTGGLVDHPIF. In nucleotides, the CDR3 is TGCAGTGCTAGCACAGGGGGCCTAGTGGACCATCCGATCTTC.

This clonotype came up a few times. V is TRBV5-1 and J is TRBJ1-6; the match to TRBD1 covers 8 bases. V shed 4 bases, J shed 5 bases, and the junction held 8 bases outside the gene matches. Germline assignment: CDR1 SGHRS and CDR2 YFSETQ. The CDR3 contains 16 residues. The CDR3 reads CASSPWTGMDNSPLHF. DNA of the CDR3: TGCGCCAGCAGCCCGTGGACAGGGATGGATAATTCACCCCTCCACTTT.

The chain joins TRBV3-1 to TRBJ2-6; the D is unclear. Germline values: CDR1 LGHDT, CDR2 YNNKEL (reference sequence). This CDR3 is 15 amino acids long. V lost 6 bases and J lost 0, with 9 bases in between. The CDR3 spells CASSHHDSGANVLTF. The DNA for the CDR3 is TGTGCCAGCAGTCATCACGACTCTGGGGCCAACGTCCTGACTTTC.

The DNA of the CDR3 is TGTGCCAGCAGTCCCGAACAGGGTTCCTATGGCTACACCTTC. Translated, it gives CASSPEQGSYGYTF. The rearrangement joins TRBV12-3 or TRBV12-4 to TRBJ1-2; D is possibly TRBD1 (6 bases). V lost 5 bases and J 4 bases, leaving 14 bases between the germline ends. CDR3 length: 14 amino acids.

This clonotype was detected ten times or more. CDR3 protein: CASSSTGFYGYTF. The CDR3 bases are TGTGCCAGCAGCTCTACAGGGTTTTATGGCTACACCTTC. The chain is built from TRBV7-9 and TRBJ1-2; a possible D gene is TRBD1 (6 bases). This CDR3 spans 13 amino acids. Germline V gene data show CDR1 as SEHNR and CDR2 as FQNEAQ (reference sequence). Trimming took off 4 bases at V and 5 bases at J, with 11 bases between the two ends.

This clonotype occurred a few times. The rearrangement joins TRBV9 to TRBJ2-3; no clear D gene. Per the germline V gene, CDR1 is SGDLS and CDR2 is YYNGEE. The CDR3 consists of 14 residues. V was shortened by 3 bases and J by 2 bases, with 10 bases between the two germline ends. The CDR3 DNA is TGTGCCAGCAGCGCTCGCCCTAACACAGATACGCAGTATTTT. Translated, it gives CASSARPNTDTQYF.